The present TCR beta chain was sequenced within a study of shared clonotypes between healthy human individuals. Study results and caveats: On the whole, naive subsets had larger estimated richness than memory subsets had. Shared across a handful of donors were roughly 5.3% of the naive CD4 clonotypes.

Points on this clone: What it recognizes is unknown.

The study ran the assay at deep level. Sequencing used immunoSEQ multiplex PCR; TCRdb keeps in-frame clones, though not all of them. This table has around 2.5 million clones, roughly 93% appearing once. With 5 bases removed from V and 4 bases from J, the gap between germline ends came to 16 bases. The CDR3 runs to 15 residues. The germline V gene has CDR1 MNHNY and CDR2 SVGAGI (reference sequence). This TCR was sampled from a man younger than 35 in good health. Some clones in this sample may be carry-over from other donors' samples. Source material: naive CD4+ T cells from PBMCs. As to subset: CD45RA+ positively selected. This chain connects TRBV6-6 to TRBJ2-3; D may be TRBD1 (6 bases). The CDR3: CASSPGDIPPDTQYF. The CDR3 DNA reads TGTGCCAGCAGTCCCGGGGACATTCCGCCAGATACGCAGTATTTT.